Listed below are T cell receptor beta chains from one sample, sequenced in a study of T cells after yellow fever vaccination. In TCRdb, the 5' RACE reads were re-called with MiXCR into one record per CDR3 protein. The data show about 45,000 distinct CDR3 sequences, 6.8% seen once. The sample here was CD8+ T cells not binding an NS4B(214-222) dextramer, sorted from PBMCs, taken 45 days after the yellow fever booster vaccination. The receptors originated from a man aged 30 to 45 who received the YFV17D yellow fever vaccine. Each CDR3 is given with its conserved first and last residue. D genes are given only for firm matches. The size of a clone is reported for some rows only, either as once, few or many, or as a class for expanded clones.

V gene	J gene	clone size	D gene	CDR3 DNA	CDR3 protein
TRBV7-8	TRBJ2-3	many	NA	TGTGCCAGCAGCTCGAAAAGCACAGATACGCAGTATTTT	CASSSKSTDTQYF
TRBV11-2	TRBJ2-7	NA	NA	TGTGCCAGCAGCCCCCGGGTGACAGGCGGCTACGAGCAGTACTTC	CASSPRVTGGYEQYF
TRBV12-3/TRBV12-4	TRBJ2-7	many	NA	TGTGCCAGCAGTTTTGGAGGGGGCAGCGAGCAGTACTTC	CASSFGGGSEQYF
TRBV24-1	TRBJ2-2	many	TRBD1	TGTGCCACCAGTGATTACCGGGACAGGGCATCCGAGGAGCTGTTTTTT	CATSDYRDRASEELFF
TRBV3-1	TRBJ2-5	many	NA	TGTGCCAGCAGCCAGTCGATGCAAGAGACCCAGTACTTC	CASSQSMQETQYF
TRBV4-3	TRBJ2-7	NA	NA	TGCGCCAGCAGCCAAGTTAAATACTCCTACGAGCAGTACTTC	CASSQVKYSYEQYF
TRBV11-2	TRBJ2-3	few	NA	TGTGCCAGCAGCTTAGATCCGACTAACGAAGGCCTTAGCACAGATACGCAGTATTTT	CASSLDPTNEGLSTDTQYF
TRBV7-8	TRBJ2-1	many	NA	TGTGCCAGCAGCCATCGGGGTGAGCAGTTCTTC	CASSHRGEQFF
TRBV20-1	TRBJ2-5	many	NA	TGCAGTGCAACGACAGTGTACCAAGAGACCCAGTACTTC	CSATTVYQETQYF
TRBV4-3	TRBJ2-2	few	TRBD2	TGCGCCAGCAGCCCGGGACTAGCGGGAGGCGGGGAGCTGTTTTTT	CASSPGLAGGGELFF
TRBV7-9	TRBJ1-1	many	NA	TGTGCCAGCAGCTCGGGCTACACTGAAGCTTTCTTT	CASSSGYTEAFF